What follows are 20 T cell receptor beta chains derived from one specimen sequenced in a study of blood T cells in healthy people across ages. A J-beta primer mix and a sample-barcoded 5' primer were used in a second PCR of roughly 7 to 12 cycles. MiXCR, applied by TCRdb to the 5' RACE reads, yields one record per CDR3 protein. The sample records about 620,000 distinct CDR3 sequences, roughly 21% being singletons. Sequencing was done on a sample of blood. The receptors here all came from a man between 65 and 85 years old in good health.

Concerning this clonotype: A much larger clone differs from this one at a single base, so this may be a read error. The chain links TRBV6-5 to TRBJ2-5, with 14 bases that match TRBD2. CDR1 and CDR2 from the germline V gene are MNHEY and SVGAGI. This CDR3 is built from 14 residues. J lost 3 bases, V lost 6 bases, and 0 bases had no gene match. CDR3 DNA: TGTGCCAGCAGGGGACTAGCGGGAGAAGAGACCCAGTACTTC. The encoded protein is CASRGLAGEETQYF.

The table lists this clonotype with a few counts. V usage is TRBV4-3 and J usage is TRBJ1-4; maybe TRBD1 (6 bases). V shed 1 base and J shed 6 bases, with 18 bases lying between them. Per the germline V gene, CDR1 is LGHNA and CDR2 is YSLEER. This CDR3 region has 17 residues. DNA of the CDR3: TGCGCCAGCAGCCAAGGAGGGACAACAAAAGCGTATGAAAAACTGTTTTTT. Its protein product is CASSQGGTTKAYEKLFF.

The genes are TRBV25-1 and TRBJ2-7; a possible D gene is TRBD1 (6 bases). The length of the CDR3 is 12 residues. Germline values: CDR1 MGHDK, CDR2 SYGVNS. Trimming removed 6 bases at V and 5 bases at J, with 11 bases between. The CDR3 here is CASSVRGDEQYF. The CDR3 bases are TGTGCCAGCAGCGTCAGGGGCGACGAGCAGTACTTC.

This chain joins TRBV3-1 and TRBJ2-5; 12 nucleotides align to TRBD2. The assigned J gene may be wrong: the sequence end matches TRBJ2-7 better. Germline V gene data show CDR1 as LGHDT and CDR2 as YNNKEL (reference sequence). The CDR3 loop spans 16 amino acids. CDR3 sequence: CASSQKSSGRAVEQYF. CDR3 coding DNA: TGTGCCAGCAGCCAAAAATCTAGCGGGAGGGCGGTCGAGCAGTACTTC.

The chain is built from TRBV5-1 and TRBJ1-2; 8 nucleotides align to TRBD1. The CDR3 extends over 16 amino acids. V lost 1 base and J lost 3; bases outside the gene matches: 8. Germline V lookup: CDR1 SGHRS, CDR2 YFSETQ. The CDR3 DNA reads as TGCGCCAGCAGCTTGATCGGACAGGGTCTCGACTATGGCTACACCTTC. This encodes CASSLIGQGLDYGYTF.

This clonotype was counted only a few times. The CDR3 nucleotides read TGCGCCAGTGGACAGGGGAAAGGAGGGGACACAGATACGCAGTATTTT. Protein product: CASGQGKGGDTDTQYF. V and J are TRBV4-1 and TRBJ2-3; 9 bases fit TRBD1. The germline V gene encodes CDR1 MGHRA and CDR2 YSYEKL. J gave up 2 bases and V 9 bases, and 12 bases lay outside the gene matches. The CDR3 covers 16 residues.

The genes are TRBV29-1 and TRBJ2-1; D not resolved. The better agreement between TRBJ2-7 and the DNA end casts doubt on the J call. The CDR3 spans 12 residues. Germline CDR1 and CDR2: SQVTM and ANQGSEA. CDR3 nucleotide sequence: TGCAGCGTTGAAGATACTATCTACGAGCAGTACTTC. Translating it yields CSVEDTIYEQYF.

This clonotype was detected only a few times. The V call is TRBV2, the J call TRBJ2-2; D is ambiguous. The CDR3 sequence is 14 residues long. Between the trimmed V and J ends, which lost 8 bases and 0 bases, there was a span of 10 bases. Germline V gene sequence: CDR1 SNHLY, CDR2 FYNNEI. The CDR3 loop is CASQAGPNTGELFF. The CDR3 region has the DNA TGTGCCAGCCAGGCCGGGCCGAACACCGGGGAGCTGTTTTTT.

The V gene is TRBV7-9, the J gene TRBJ1-6, with no clear D. Germline V gene lookup returns CDR1 SEHNR and CDR2 FQNEAQ (reference sequence). The CDR3 is 15 residues long. Trimming left V 3 bases short and J 3 bases short, with 9 bases between. CDR3 sequence (DNA): TGTGCCAGCAGCTTTGTTTCGGGCTATAATTCACCCCTCCACTTT. It translates to CASSFVSGYNSPLHF.

This clonotype was recorded many times. The V and J genes are TRBV20-1 and TRBJ2-3; D not resolved. The germline V and J ends were trimmed by 5 bases and 6 bases, with 9 bases remaining between them. Germline values: CDR1 DFQATT, CDR2 SNEGSKA (reference sequence). CDR3 length equals 11 residues. The CDR3, as DNA: TGCAGTGCTTTACTCGGTGATACGCAGTATTTT. It encodes CSALLGDTQYF.

This clonotype was picked up a small number of times. The chain is built from TRBV4-1 and TRBJ2-3; 11 bases map to TRBD2. V lost 3 bases to trimming and J lost 2 bases; unmatched junction nucleotides: 13. This CDR3 has 19 residues. Germline V gene data show CDR1 as MGHRA and CDR2 as YSYEKL. The DNA of the CDR3 is TGCGCCAGCAGCCACGAAAAGGGTCTAGCGGGAGGTGCCACAGATACGCAGTATTTT. This gives the protein CASSHEKGLAGGATDTQYF.

The table lists this clonotype with a few counts. One end of the junction does not line up with germline, which may come from a read error. The V call is TRBV28, the J call TRBJ2-3, with no clear D. CDR3 length: 12 residues. CDR1 is MDHEN, CDR2 SYDVKM, per germline. The CDR3 loop is CASSSQTDTRYF. The DNA for the CDR3 is TGTGCCAGCAGTTCTCAAACAGATACGCGGTATTTT.

The J gene is TRBJ2-5, the V gene TRBV25-1; 8 bases are shared with TRBD1. The CDR3 extends over 17 amino acids. The germline gives CDR1 MGHDK, CDR2 SYGVNS. V was pared by 3 bases and J by 1 base, with 10 bases of the junction left unmatched. This CDR3 reads CASSETSGGTVQETQYF. CDR3 coding DNA: TGTGCCAGCAGTGAGACCTCAGGGGGCACTGTCCAAGAGACCCAGTACTTC.

The chain links TRBV10-1 to TRBJ2-4; TRBD2 might be the D (6 bases). CDR3 length: 15 residues. Trimming cost V 2 bases and J 0 bases, with 8 bases left between them. Germline V CDR1 and CDR2: WNHNN, SYGVQD (reference sequence). The CDR3 is CASSEGGTAKNIQYF. CDR3 in DNA: TGCGCCAGCAGTGAGGGGGGGACAGCCAAAAACATTCAGTACTTC.

This clonotype was picked up a small number of times. The CDR3, as DNA: TGTGCCAGCAGCCAGAACAGCGGGAGGAAGACCCAGTACTTC. It translates to CASSQNSGRKTQYF. The chain has TRBV14 and TRBJ2-5; 9 bases are a match to TRBD2. Germline lookup yields CDR1 SGHDN and CDR2 FVKESK. The J segment lost 6 bases and the V segment lost 3 bases, leaving 5 bases of the junction unmatched. The CDR3 is 14 amino acids. Based on the CDR3 plus reference TRBV14 and TRBJ2-5, the full variable domain is EAGVTQFPSHSVIEKGQTVTLRCDPISGHDNLYWYRRVMGKEIKFLLHFVKESKQDESGMPNNRFLAERTGGTYSTLKVQPAELEDSGVYFCASSQNSGRKTQYFGPGTRLLVL.

This clonotype was seen a handful of times. The rearrangement links TRBV19 to TRBJ2-5, with D unclear. CDR1 and CDR2 (germline): LNHDA, SQIVND (reference sequence). There are 15 residues in the CDR3. V lost 5 bases and J 5 bases, leaving 18 bases between the germline ends. The CDR3 loop is CASSPTVGAQETQYF. CDR3 in DNA: TGTGCCAGTAGTCCTACCGTCGGTGCTCAGGAGACCCAGTACTTC.

There are a few counts of this clonotype. The chain combines TRBV9 with TRBJ1-1, with 10 bases that match TRBD1. Germline-derived CDR1 and CDR2 are SGDLS and YYNGEE. The CDR3 extends over 16 amino acids. The V segment lost 4 bases and the J segment 3 bases; nucleotides outside the gene matches: 9. The CDR3 DNA is TGTGCCAGCAGCACGGGACAGGGGAGAGGGGACACTGAAGCTTTCTTT. It translates to CASSTGQGRGDTEAFF.

This clonotype was seen many times. The chain links TRBV5-1 to TRBJ2-5; TRBD1 matches 7 bases. V gave up 4 bases and J gave up 1 base; unmatched junction bases: 4. Germline assignment: CDR1 SGHRS and CDR2 YFSETQ. CDR3 length: 14 amino acids. CDR3 in amino acids: CASSPGTAQETQYF. In DNA, the CDR3 is TGCGCCAGCAGCCCCGGGACAGCCCAAGAGACCCAGTACTTC.

This chain links TRBV6-1 with TRBJ2-2; unclear D gene. The CDR3 extends over 17 amino acids. Trimming took 6 bases from V and 7 from J, leaving 24 bases between them. Germline V lookup: CDR1 MNHNS, CDR2 SASEGT. The CDR3: CASSDNYAVGFHGELFF. CDR3 nucleotide sequence: TGTGCCAGCAGCGACAACTATGCGGTCGGATTTCACGGGGAGCTGTTTTTT.

CDR3 DNA: TGTGCCAGCAGTGATGGCGGGAACCCCTACGAGCAGTACTTC. Encoded protein: CASSDGGNPYEQYF. The chain has TRBV2 and TRBJ2-7; tentatively, D is TRBD2 (6 bases). Germline loops: CDR1 SNHLY, CDR2 FYNNEI. This CDR3 has 14 residues. V lost 3 bases and J 2 bases, leaving 11 bases between the germline ends.